The 9 T cell receptor beta chains below were found in one sample sequenced in a study of T cell repertoires in cytomegalovirus infection. The antigens of these receptors remain unknown. MiXCR, applied by TCRdb to the reads, yields one record per CDR3 protein. The table records about 920,000 distinct CDR3 sequences, roughly 30% of them present only once. The sequenced sample was cultured CD8+ T cells from PBMCs, obtained from culture after CMV antigen stimulation. These receptor sequences come from a human donor in good health (CMV status not recorded). Some clones in this sample may be carry-over from other donors' samples.

In regard to this clonotype: Sequence at one end of the junction differs from germline and may be a read error. The chain has TRBV6-2 or TRBV6-3 and TRBJ2-2, with D possibly matching TRBD2 (5 bases). Germline CDR1 and CDR2: MNHEY and SVGEGT. CDR3 size: 14 residues. As DNA, the CDR3 is TGTGCCAGCAATCCTATGGAGAACACCGGGGAGCTGTTATTT. As protein: CASNPMENTGELLF.

The rearrangement uses TRBV6-2 or TRBV6-3 and TRBJ1-5; TRBD1 agrees at 9 bases. Germline CDR1 MNHEY, CDR2 SVGEGT. The CDR3 contains 16 residues. The V gene end was trimmed by 2 bases and the J gene end by 5 bases; junction bases not matched to a gene: 7. CDR3 sequence: CASSYPGQGFDQPQHF. DNA of the CDR3: TGTGCCAGCAGTTACCCGGGACAGGGATTCGATCAGCCCCAGCATTTT.

This clonotype was counted only a few times. The CDR3, as DNA: TGTGCCAGCAGCTCAATGACCAACTGGGCCAACGTCCTGACTTTC. Residues: CASSSMTNWANVLTF. The genes are TRBV7-9 and TRBJ2-6; D unclear. CDR3 length: 15 residues. Trimming took off 4 bases at V and 5 bases at J, with 12 bases between the two ends. Germline V CDR1 and CDR2: SEHNR, FQNEAQ (reference sequence).

V is TRBV7-6 and J is TRBJ2-1, with 8 bases matching TRBD1. CDR1 and CDR2 (germline): SGHVS, FNYEAQ. Trimming at V came to 1 base and at J to 0 bases, leaving 5 bases not matched to a gene. CDR3 length: 17 residues. The CDR3: CASSLGTGPVSYNEQFF. The CDR3 DNA reads TGTGCCAGCAGCTTAGGGACAGGGCCCGTCTCCTACAATGAGCAGTTCTTC.

In regard to this clonotype: Given a much more abundant clone one base away, this may be a read error. This sequence joins TRBV28 and TRBJ2-1; D may match TRBD1 or TRBD2 (6 bases each). CDR1 is MDHEN, CDR2 SYDVKM, per germline. The CDR3 covers 15 residues. The CDR3 region has the DNA TGTACCAGCAGTTGGGGGGCTAGGTACTACAATGAGCAGTTCTTC. Translating gives CTSSWGARYYNEQFF.

The chain employs TRBV5-6 and TRBJ1-1; weak D call: TRBD1 (5 bases). V shed 7 bases and J shed 1 base, with 14 bases lying between them. The CDR3 has 14 residues. Germline CDR1 SGHDT, CDR2 YYEEEE. The DNA of the CDR3 is TGTGCCAGCGGAAAGCGAAGGGGGAACACTGAAGCTTTCTTT. Translation: CASGKRRGNTEAFF.

In this sample, this clonotype turned up a few times. The chain recombines TRBV4-1 with TRBJ2-3; the match to TRBD2 covers 11 bases. CDR3 size: 17 residues. Germline V lookup: CDR1 MGHRA, CDR2 YSYEKL. Trimming cost V 1 base and J 2 bases; bases outside gene matches: 5. CDR3 DNA: TGCGCCAGCAGCCAAGTCCTAGCGGGGGGTCCCACAGATACGCAGTATTTT. Protein sequence: CASSQVLAGGPTDTQYF.

The V and J genes are TRBV19 and TRBJ2-1, with D tentatively TRBD1 or TRBD2 (5 bases each). The germline V and J ends were trimmed by 3 bases and 4 bases, with 16 bases remaining between them. There are 16 residues in the CDR3. Germline-derived CDR1 and CDR2 are LNHDA and SQIVND (reference sequence). CDR3 bases: TGTGCCAGTAGTATTAATTGGGGGTCACGGTACAATGAGCAGTTCTTC. Amino acid sequence: CASSINWGSRYNEQFF.

This clonotype was counted many times. This chain connects TRBV12-3 or TRBV12-4 to TRBJ2-1; D not resolved. The CDR3 is made up of 16 amino acids. The V end lost 3 bases, the J end lost 5 bases, and 17 bases lay between the germline ends. CDR3 bases: TGTGCCAGCAGTTTTCCCACGAATAGGGCTGACAATGAGCAGTTCTTC. Translating gives CASSFPTNRADNEQFF.